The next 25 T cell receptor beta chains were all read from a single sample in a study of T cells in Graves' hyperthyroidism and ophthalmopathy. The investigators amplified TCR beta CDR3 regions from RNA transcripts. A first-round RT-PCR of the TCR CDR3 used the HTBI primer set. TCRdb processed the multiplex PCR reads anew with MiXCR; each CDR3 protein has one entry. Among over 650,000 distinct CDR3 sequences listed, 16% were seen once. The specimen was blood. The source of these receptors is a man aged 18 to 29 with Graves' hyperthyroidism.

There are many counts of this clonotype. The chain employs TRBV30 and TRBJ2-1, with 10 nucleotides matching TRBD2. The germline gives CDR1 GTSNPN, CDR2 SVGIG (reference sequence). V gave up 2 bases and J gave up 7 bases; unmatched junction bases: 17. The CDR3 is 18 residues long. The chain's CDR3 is CAWSRASGSAKARNEQFF. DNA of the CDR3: TGTGCCTGGAGTCGGGCTAGCGGGAGCGCGAAAGCCCGAAATGAGCAGTTCTTC.

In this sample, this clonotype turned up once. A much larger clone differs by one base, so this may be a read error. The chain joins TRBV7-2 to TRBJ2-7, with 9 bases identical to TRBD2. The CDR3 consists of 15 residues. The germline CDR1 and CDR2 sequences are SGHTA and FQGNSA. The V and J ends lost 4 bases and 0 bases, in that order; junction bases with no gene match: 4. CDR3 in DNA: TGTGCCAGCAGCTCTAGCGGGAAAAGCTCCTACGAGCAGTACTTC. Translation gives CASSSSGKSSYEQYF.

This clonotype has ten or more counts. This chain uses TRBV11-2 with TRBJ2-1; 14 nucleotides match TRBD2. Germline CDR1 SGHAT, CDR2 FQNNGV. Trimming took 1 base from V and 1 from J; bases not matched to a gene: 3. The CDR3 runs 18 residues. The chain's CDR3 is CASSLGTSGRTSYNEQFF. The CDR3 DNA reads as TGTGCCAGCAGCTTAGGGACTAGCGGGAGGACATCCTACAATGAGCAGTTCTTC.

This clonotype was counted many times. The CDR3 coding sequence is TGCAGTGCCGAGTCGGGGGAAGGGGACTCCTACAATGAGCAGTTCTTC. It encodes CSAESGEGDSYNEQFF. V gene TRBV20-1 combines with J gene TRBJ2-1, with a possible D match to TRBD2 (6 bases). Germline loops: CDR1 DFQATT, CDR2 SNEGSKA (reference sequence). This CDR3 has 16 residues. V was trimmed by 6 bases and J by 0 bases, leaving 18 bases between them.

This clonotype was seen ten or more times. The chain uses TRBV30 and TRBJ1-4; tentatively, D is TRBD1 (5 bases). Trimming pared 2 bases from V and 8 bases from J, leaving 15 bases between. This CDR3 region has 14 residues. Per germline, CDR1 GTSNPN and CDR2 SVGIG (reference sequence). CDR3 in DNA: TGTGCCTGGAGTCGACAGATGTTTCCCGAAAAACTGTTTTTT. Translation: CAWSRQMFPEKLFF.

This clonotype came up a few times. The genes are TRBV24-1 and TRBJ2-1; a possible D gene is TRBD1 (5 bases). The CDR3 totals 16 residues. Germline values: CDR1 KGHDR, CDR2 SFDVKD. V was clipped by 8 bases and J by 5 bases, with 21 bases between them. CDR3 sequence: CATIPAAMTVNNEQFF. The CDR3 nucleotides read TGTGCCACCATCCCCGCAGCGATGACAGTCAACAATGAGCAGTTCTTC.

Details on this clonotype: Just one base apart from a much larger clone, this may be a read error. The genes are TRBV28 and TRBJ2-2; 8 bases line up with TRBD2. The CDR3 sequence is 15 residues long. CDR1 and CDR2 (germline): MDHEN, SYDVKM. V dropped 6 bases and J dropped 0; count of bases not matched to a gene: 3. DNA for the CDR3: TGTGCCAGCAGCCCGACTAGCGCGAACACCGGGGAGCTGTTTTTT. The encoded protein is CASSPTSANTGELFF.

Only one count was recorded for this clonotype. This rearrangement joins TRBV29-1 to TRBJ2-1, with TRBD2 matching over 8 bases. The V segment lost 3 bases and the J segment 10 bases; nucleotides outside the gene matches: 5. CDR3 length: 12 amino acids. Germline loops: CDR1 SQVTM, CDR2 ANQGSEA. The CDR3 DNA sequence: TGCAGCGTTGATGCGGGGGGCTACGAGCAGTTCTTC. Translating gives CSVDAGGYEQFF.

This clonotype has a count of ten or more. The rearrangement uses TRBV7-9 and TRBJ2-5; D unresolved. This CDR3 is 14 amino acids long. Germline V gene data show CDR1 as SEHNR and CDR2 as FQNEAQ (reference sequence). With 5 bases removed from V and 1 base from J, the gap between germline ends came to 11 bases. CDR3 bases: TGTGCCAGCAGCACCCGGTCGGCCCAAGAGACCCAGTACTTC. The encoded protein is CASSTRSAQETQYF.

In nucleotides, the CDR3 is TGTGCCAGCAGCTTGCCCCGGGATAGCGGGGGCCTTTCCTACGAGCAGTACTTC. It yields the protein CASSLPRDSGGLSYEQYF. The chain combines TRBV7-2 with TRBJ2-7, with 9 bases matching TRBD2. After removal of 3 bases from V and 1 base from J, the junction contained 13 bases not matched to a gene. The germline CDR1 and CDR2 sequences are SGHTA and FQGNSA. This CDR3 contains 18 residues. The full variable domain, in which reference TRBV7-2 and TRBJ2-7 provide the parts outside the CDR3, is GAGVSQSPSNKVTEKGKDVELRCDPISGHTALYWYRQSLGQGLEFLIYFQGNSAPDKSGLPSDRFSAERTGGSVSTLTIQRTQQEDSAVYLCASSLPRDSGGLSYEQYFGPGTRLTVT.

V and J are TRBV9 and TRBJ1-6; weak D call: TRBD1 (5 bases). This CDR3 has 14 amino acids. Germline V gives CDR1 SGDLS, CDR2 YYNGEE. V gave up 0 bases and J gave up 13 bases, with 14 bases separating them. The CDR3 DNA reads TGTGCCAGCAGCGTAGCGGTTCAGGGAGCTCCCCTCCACTTT. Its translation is CASSVAVQGAPLHF.

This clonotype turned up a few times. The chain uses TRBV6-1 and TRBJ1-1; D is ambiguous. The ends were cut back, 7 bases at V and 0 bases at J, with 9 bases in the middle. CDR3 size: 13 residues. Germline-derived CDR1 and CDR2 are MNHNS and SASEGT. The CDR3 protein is CASISALNTEAFF. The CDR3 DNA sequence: TGTGCCAGCATCTCGGCATTGAACACTGAAGCTTTCTTT.

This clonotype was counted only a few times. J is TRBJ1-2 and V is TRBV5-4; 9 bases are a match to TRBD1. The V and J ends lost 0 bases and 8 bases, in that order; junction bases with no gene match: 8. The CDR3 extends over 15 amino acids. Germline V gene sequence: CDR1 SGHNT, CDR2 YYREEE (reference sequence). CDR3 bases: TGTGCCAGCAGCTTGGGAGGGACAGGGATGCGGGGCTACACCTTC. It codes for CASSLGGTGMRGYTF.

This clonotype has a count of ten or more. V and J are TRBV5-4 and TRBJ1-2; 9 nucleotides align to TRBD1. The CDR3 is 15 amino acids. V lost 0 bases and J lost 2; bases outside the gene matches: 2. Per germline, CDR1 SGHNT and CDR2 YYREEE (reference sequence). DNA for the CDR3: TGTGCCAGCAGCTTGGAGGGGACAGGGAACTATGGCTACACCTTC. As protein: CASSLEGTGNYGYTF.

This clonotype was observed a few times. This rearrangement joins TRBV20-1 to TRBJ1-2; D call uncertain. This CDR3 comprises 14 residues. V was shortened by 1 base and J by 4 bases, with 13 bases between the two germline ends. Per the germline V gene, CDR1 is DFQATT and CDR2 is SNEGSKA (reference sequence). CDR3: CSARGTRDAYGYTF. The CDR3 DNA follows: TGCAGTGCTAGAGGGACCCGGGATGCCTATGGCTACACCTTC.

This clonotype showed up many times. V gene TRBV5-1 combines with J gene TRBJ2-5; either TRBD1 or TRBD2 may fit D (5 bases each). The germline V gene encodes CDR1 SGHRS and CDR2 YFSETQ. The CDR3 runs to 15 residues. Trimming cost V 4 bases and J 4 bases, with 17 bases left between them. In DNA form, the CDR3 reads TGCGCCAGCAGCCCCGGGGACGGCGGAGGAGAGACCCAGTACTTC. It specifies CASSPGDGGGETQYF.

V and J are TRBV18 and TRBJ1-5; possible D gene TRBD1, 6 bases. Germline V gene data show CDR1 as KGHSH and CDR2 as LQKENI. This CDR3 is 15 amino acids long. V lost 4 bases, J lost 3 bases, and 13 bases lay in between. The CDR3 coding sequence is TGTGCCAGCTCACGGGGGCAGGCCCTCAATCAGCCCCAGCATTTT. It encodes CASSRGQALNQPQHF.

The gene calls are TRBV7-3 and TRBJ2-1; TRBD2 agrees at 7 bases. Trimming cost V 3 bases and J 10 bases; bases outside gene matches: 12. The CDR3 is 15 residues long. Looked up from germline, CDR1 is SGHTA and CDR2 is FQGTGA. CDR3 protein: CASSFRRETLGEQFF. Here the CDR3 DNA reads TGTGCCAGCAGCTTTCGGCGGGAGACCTTAGGGGAGCAGTTCTTC.

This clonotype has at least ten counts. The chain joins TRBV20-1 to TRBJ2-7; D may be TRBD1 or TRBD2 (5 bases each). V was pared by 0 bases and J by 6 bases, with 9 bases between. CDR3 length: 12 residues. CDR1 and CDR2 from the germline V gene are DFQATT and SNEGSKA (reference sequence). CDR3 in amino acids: CSARDWDLEQYF. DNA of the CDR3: TGCAGTGCTAGAGATTGGGACCTCGAGCAGTACTTC.

CDR3 nucleotides: TGTGCCAGCTCATCGGTCCGCCGAGTTGATCCCGGGGAGCTGTTTTTT. Residues: CASSSVRRVDPGELFF. The V call is TRBV18, the J call TRBJ2-2; D remains ambiguous. Germline V gives CDR1 KGHSH, CDR2 LQKENI. The CDR3 spans 16 residues. Trimming took off 5 bases at V and 6 bases at J, with 19 bases between the two ends.

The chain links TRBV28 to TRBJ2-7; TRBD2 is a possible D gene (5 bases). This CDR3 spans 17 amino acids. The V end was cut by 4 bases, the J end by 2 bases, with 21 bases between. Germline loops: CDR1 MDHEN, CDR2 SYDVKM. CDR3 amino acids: CASSSLLGDSRTYEQYF. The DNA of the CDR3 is TGTGCCAGCAGTTCCCTACTAGGTGATAGCCGAACCTACGAGCAGTACTTC.

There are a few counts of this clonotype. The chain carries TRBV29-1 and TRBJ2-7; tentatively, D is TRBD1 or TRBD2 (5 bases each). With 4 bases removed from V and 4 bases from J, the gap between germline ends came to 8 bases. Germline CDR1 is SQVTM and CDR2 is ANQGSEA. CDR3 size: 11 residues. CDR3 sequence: CSVVGEYEQYF. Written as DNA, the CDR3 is TGCAGCGTTGTGGGGGAGTACGAGCAGTACTTC.

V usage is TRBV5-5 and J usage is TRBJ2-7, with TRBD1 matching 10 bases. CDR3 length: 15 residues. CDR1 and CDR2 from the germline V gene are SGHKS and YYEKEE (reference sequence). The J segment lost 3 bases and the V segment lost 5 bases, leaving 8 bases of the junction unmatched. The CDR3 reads CASSYPGTGVYEQYF. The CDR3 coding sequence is TGTGCCAGCAGTTACCCCGGGACAGGGGTCTACGAGCAGTACTTC.

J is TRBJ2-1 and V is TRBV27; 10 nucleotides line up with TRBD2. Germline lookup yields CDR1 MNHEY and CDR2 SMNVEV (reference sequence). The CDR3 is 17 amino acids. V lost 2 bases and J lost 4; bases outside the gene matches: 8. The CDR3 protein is CASSLRGTSAFYNEQFF. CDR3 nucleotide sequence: TGTGCCAGCAGTTTACGTGGGACTAGCGCATTTTACAATGAGCAGTTCTTC.

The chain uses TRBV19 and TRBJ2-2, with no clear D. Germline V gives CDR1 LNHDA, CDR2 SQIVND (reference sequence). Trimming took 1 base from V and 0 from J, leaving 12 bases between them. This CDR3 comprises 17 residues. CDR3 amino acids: CASSIGRQDSNTGELFF. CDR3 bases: TGTGCCAGTAGTATAGGGCGACAAGATTCGAACACCGGGGAGCTGTTTTTT.